This T cell receptor beta chain appears in the sequencing data of a study of vaccination effects on CD4 cells after COVID-19. The table lists this clone with a count of one. Its antigen is not known. Cells that had been cultured for 9 to 10 days were the source of isolated CD4+ T cells. The study found no prior SARS-CoV-2 infection in the vaccine recipients, who tested negative for nucleocapsid antibodies. Half-medium changes using IL-2 medium occurred on days 3 and 7. Assay used: immunoSEQ multiplex PCR; TCRdb lists only in-frame clones, some missing. The data hold about 58,000 clones, with about 80% observed a single time. The CDR3 is 12 residues long. Trimming took off 6 bases at V and 2 bases at J, with 7 bases between the two ends. Per the germline V gene, CDR1 is LGHDT and CDR2 is YNNKEL (reference sequence). Study-level points and caveats: Long after vaccination, the clones induced by infection and by vaccine shrank markedly in size. The study had few convalescent patients and no early post-infection timepoints.

The receptor was derived from a human donor who received a COVID-19 vaccine. The V and J genes are TRBV3-1 (or the pseudogene TRBV3-2) and TRBJ2-5, with D uncertain. This sample comprised CD4+ T cells from PBMCs cultured without peptide, obtained before COVID-19 vaccination. The CDR3 is CASSPLQETQYF. CDR3 nucleotide sequence: TGTGCCAGCAGTCCACTACAAGAGACCCAGTACTTC.